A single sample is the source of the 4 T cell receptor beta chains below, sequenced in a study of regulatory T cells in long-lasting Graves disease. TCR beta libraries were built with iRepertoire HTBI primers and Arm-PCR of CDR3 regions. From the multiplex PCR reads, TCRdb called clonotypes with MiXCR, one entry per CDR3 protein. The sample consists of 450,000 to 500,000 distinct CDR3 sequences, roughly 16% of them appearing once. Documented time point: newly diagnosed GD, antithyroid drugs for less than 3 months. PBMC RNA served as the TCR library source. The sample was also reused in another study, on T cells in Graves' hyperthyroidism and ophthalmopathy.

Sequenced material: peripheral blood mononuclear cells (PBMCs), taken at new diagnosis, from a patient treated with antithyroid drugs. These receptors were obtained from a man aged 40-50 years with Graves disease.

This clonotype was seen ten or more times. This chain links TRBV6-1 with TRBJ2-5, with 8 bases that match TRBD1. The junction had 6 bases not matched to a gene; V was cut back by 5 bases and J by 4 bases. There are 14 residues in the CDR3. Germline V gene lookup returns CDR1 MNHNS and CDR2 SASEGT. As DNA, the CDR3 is TGTGCCAGCAGTCGACAGGGGTCCCCAGAGACCCAGTACTTC. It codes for CASSRQGSPETQYF.

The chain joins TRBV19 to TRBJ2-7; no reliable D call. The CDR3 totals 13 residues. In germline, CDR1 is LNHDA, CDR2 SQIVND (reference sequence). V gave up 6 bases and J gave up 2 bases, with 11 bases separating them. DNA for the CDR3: TGTGCCAGTAGCCCGACCCTGACCTACGAGCAGTACTTC. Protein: CASSPTLTYEQYF.

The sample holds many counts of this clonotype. The CDR3 spells CASSSGLDSYNEQFF. CDR3 in DNA: TGCGCCAGCAGCTCCGGACTGGACTCCTACAATGAGCAGTTCTTC. The chain combines TRBV5-1 with TRBJ2-1; TRBD2 is a possible D gene (5 bases). V lost 3 bases and J lost 0, with 10 bases in between. The length of the CDR3 is 15 residues. Per the germline V gene, CDR1 is SGHRS and CDR2 is YFSETQ.

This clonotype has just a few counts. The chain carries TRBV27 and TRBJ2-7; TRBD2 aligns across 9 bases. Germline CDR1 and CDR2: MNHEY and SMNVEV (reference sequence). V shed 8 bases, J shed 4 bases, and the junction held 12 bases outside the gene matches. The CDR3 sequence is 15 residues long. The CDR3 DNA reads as TGTGCCAGCGGACAGGTAGCGGGAGTTCTTTACGAGCAGTACTTC. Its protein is CASGQVAGVLYEQYF.